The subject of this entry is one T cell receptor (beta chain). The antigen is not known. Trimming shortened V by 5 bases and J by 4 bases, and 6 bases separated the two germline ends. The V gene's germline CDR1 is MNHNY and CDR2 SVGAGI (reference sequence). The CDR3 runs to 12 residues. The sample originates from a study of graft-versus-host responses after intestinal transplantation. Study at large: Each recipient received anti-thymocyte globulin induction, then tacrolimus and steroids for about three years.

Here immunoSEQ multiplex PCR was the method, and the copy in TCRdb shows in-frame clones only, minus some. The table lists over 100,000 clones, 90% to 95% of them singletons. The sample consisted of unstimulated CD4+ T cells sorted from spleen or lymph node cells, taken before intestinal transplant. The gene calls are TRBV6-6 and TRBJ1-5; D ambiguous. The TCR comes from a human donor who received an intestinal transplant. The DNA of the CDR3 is TGTGCCAGCAGTCCACAGAATCAGCCCCAGCATTTT. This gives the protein CASSPQNQPQHF.